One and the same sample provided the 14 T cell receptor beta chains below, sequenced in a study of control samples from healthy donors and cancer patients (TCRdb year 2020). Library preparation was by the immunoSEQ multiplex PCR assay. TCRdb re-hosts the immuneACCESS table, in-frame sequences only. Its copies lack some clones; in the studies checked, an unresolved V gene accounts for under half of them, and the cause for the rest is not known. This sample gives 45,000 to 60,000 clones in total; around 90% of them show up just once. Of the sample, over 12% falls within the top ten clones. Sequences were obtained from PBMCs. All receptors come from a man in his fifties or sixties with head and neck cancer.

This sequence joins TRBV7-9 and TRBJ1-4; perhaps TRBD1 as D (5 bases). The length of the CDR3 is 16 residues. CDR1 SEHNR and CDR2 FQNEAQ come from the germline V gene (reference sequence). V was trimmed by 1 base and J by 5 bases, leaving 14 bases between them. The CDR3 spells CASSLGPPGRNEKLFF. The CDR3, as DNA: TGTGCCAGCAGCTTAGGCCCCCCAGGGAGGAATGAAAAACTGTTTTTT.

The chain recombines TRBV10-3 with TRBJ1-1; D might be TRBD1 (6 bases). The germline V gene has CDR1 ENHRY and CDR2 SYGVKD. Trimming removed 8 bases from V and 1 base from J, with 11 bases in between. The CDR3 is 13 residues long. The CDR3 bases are TGTGCCATCGGCCAGACAGGGAACACTGAAGCTTTCTTT. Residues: CAIGQTGNTEAFF.

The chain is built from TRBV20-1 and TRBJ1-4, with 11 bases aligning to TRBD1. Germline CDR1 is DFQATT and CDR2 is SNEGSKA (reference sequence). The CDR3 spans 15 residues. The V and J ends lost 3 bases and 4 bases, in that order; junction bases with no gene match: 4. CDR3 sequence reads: CSASGTGGYNEKLFF. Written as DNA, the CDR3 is TGCAGTGCTAGTGGGACAGGGGGATATAATGAAAAACTGTTTTTT.

CDR3 protein: CATETGSHEKLFF. The CDR3 coding sequence is TGTGCCACGGAAACAGGGTCGCACGAAAAACTGTTTTTT. J is TRBJ1-4 and V is TRBV28, with a weak D call TRBD1 (6 bases). Germline lookup yields CDR1 MDHEN and CDR2 SYDVKM. The CDR3 length is 13 residues. V gave up 10 bases and J gave up 8 bases, with 17 bases separating them.

CDR3 residues: CASSLADDEQYF. In DNA form, the CDR3 reads TGTGCCAGCAGCTTAGCGGACGACGAGCAGTACTTC. This chain uses TRBV7-8 with TRBJ2-7; D unresolved. Germline loops: CDR1 SGHVS, CDR2 FQNEAQ. The CDR3 consists of 12 residues. Trimming stripped 0 bases from V and 5 bases from J, with 5 bases between.

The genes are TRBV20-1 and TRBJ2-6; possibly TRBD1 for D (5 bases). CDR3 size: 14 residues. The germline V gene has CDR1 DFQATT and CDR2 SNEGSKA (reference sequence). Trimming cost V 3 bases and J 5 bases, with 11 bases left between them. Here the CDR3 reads CSASGQGWANVLTF. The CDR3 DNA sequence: TGCAGTGCTAGTGGGCAGGGATGGGCCAACGTCCTGACTTTC.

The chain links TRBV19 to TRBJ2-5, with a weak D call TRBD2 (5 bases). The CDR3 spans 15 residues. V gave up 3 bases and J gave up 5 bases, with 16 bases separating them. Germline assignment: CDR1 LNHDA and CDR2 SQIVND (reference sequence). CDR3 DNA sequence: TGTGCCAGTAGTATCTTTGGCTCCACGGGGGAGACCCAGTACTTC. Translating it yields CASSIFGSTGETQYF.

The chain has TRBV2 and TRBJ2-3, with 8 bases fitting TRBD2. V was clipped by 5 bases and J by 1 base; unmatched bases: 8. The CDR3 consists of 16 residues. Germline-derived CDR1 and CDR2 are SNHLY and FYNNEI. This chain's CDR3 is CASSTGTRGGTDTQYF. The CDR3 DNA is TGTGCCAGCAGTACCGGGACTAGGGGGGGCACAGATACGCAGTATTTT.

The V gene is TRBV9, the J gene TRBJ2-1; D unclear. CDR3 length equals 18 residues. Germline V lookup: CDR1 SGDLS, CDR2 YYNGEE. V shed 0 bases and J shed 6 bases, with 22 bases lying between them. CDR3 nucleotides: TGTGCCAGCAGCGTAGTGGGCCACTATTTTCTCCCCGGCAATGAGCAGTTCTTC. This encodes CASSVVGHYFLPGNEQFF.

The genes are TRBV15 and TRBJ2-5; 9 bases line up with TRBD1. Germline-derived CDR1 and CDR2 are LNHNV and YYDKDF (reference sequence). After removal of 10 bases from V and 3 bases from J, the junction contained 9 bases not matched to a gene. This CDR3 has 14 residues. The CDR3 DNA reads TGTGCCAACCTCCGGGACAGGGAAGAAGAGACCCAGTACTTC. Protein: CANLRDREEETQYF. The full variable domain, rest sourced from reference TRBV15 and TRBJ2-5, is DAMVIQNPRYQVTQFGKPVTLSCSQTLNHNVMYWYQQKSSQAPKLLFHYYDKDFNNEADTPDNFQSRRPNTSFCFLDIRSPGLGDTAMYLCANLRDREEETQYFGPGTRLLVL.

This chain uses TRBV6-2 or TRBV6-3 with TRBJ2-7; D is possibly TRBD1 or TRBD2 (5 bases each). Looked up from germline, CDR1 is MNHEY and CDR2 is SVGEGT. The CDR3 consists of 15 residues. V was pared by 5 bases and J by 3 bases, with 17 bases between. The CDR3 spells CASSGRGRSLYEQYF. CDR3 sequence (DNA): TGTGCCAGCAGTGGAAGGGGACGGAGCCTCTACGAGCAGTACTTC.

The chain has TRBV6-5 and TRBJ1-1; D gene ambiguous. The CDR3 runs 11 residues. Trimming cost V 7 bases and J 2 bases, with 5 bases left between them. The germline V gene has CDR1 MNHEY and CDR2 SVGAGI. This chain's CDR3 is CASIGNTEAFF. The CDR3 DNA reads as TGTGCCAGCATAGGAAACACTGAAGCTTTCTTT.

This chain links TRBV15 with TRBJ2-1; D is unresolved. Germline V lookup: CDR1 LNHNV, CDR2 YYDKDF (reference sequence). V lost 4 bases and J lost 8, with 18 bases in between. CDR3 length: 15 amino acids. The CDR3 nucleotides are TGTGCCACCAGCACCAGAGGATCGCCAGTCGATGAGCAGTTCTTC. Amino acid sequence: CATSTRGSPVDEQFF.

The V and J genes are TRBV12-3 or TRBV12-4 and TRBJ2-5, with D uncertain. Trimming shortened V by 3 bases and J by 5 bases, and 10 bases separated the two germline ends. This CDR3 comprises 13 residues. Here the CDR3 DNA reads TGTGCCAGCAGTTTTGCCCTAGGGGAGACCCAGTACTTC. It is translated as CASSFALGETQYF.